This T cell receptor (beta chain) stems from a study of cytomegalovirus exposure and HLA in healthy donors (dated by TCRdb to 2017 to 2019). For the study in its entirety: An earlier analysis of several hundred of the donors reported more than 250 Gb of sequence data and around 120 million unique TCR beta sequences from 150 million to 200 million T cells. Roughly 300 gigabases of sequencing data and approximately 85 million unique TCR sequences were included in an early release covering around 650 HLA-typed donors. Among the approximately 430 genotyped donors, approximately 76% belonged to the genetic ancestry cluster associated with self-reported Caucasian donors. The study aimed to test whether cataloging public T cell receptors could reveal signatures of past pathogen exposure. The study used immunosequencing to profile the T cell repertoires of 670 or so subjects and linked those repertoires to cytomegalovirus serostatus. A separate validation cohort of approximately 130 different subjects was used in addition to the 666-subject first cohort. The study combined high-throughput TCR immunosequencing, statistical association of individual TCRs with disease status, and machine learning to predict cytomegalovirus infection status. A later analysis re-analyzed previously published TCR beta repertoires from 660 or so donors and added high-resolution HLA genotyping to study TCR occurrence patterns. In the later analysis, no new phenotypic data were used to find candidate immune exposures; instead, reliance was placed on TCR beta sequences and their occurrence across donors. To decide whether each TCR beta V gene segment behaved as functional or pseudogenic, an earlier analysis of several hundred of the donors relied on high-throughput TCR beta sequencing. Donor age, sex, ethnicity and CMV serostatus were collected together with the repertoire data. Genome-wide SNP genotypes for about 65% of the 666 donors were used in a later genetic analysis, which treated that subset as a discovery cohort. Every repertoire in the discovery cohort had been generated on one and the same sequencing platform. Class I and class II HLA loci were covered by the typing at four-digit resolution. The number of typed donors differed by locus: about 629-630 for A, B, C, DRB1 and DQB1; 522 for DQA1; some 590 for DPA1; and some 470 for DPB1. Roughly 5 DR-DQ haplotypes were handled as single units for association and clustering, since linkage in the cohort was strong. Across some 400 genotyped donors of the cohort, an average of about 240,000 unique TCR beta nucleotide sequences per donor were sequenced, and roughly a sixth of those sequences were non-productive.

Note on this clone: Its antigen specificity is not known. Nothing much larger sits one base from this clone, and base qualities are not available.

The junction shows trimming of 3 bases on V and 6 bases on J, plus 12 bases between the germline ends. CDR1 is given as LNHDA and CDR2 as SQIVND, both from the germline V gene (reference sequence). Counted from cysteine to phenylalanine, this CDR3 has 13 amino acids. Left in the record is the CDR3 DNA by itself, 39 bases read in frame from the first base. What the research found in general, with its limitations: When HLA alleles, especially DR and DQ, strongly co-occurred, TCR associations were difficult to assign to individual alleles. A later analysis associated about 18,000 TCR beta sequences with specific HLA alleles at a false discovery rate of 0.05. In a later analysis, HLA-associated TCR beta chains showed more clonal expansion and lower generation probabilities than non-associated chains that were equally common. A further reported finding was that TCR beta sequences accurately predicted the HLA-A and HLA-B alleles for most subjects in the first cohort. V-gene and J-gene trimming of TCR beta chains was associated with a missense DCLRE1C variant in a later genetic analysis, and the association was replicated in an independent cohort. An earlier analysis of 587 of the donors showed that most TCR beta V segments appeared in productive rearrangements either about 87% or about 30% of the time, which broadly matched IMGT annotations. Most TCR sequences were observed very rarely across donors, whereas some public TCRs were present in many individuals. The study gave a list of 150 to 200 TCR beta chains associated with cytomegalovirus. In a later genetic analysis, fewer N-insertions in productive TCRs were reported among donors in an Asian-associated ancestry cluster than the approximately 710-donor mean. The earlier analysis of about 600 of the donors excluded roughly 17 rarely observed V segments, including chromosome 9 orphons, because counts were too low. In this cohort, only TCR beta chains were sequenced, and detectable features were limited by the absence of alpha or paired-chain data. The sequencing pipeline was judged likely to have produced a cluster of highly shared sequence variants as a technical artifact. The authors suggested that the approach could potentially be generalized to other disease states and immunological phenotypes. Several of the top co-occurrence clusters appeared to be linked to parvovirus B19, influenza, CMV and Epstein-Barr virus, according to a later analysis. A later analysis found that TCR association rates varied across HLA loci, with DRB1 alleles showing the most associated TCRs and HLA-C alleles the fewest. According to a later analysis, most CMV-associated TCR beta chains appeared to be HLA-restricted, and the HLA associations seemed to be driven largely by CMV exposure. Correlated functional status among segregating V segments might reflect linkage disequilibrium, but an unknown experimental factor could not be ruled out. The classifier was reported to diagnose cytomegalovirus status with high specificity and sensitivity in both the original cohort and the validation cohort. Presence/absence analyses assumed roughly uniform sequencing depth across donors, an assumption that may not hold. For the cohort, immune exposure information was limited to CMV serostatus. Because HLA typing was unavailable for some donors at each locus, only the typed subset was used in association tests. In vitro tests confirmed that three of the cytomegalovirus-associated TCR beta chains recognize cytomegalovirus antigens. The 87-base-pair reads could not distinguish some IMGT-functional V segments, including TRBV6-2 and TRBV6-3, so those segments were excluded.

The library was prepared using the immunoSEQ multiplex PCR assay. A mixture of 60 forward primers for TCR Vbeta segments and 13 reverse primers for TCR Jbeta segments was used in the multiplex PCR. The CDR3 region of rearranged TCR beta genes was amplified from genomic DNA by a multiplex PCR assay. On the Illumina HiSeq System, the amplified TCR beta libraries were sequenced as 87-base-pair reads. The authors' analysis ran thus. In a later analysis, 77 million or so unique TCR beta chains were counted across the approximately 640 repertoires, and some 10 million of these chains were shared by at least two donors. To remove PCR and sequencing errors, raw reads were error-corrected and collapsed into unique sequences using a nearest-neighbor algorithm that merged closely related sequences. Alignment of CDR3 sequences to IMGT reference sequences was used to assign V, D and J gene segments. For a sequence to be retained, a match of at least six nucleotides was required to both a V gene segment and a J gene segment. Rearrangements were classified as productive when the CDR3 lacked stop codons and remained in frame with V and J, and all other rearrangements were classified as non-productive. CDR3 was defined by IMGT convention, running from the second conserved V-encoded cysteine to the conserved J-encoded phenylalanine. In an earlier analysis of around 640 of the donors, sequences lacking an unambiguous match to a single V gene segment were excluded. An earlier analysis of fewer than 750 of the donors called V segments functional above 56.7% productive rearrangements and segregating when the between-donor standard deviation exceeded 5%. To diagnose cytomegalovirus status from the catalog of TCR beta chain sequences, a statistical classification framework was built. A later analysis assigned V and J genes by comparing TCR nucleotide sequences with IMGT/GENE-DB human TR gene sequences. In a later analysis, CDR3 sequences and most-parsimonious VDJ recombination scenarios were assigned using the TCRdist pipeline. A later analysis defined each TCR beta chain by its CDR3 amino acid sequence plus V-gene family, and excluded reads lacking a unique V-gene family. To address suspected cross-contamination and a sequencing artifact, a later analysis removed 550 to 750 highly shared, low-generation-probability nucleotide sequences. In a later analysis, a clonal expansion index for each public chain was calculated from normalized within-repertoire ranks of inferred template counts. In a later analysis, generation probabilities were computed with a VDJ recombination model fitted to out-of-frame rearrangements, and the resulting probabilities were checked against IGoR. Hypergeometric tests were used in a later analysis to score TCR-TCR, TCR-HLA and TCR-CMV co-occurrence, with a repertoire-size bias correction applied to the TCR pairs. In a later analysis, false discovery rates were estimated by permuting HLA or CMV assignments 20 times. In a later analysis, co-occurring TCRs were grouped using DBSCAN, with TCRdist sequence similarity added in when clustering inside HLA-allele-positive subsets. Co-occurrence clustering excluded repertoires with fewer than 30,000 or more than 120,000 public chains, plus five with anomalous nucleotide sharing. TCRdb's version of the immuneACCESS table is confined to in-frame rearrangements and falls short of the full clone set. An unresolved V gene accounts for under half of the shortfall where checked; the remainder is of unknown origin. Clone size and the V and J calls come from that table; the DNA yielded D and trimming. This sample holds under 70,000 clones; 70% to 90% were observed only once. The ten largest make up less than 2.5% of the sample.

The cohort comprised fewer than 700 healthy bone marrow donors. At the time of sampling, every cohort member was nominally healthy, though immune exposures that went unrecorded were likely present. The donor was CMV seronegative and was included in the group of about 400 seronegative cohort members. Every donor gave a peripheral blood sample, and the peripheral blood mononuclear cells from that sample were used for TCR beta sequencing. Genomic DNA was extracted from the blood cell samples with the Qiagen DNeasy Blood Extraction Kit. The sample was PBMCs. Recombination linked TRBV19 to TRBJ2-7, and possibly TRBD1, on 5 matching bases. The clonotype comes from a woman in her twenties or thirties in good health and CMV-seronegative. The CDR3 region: CASSIGRAREQYF. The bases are TGTGCCAGTAGTATTGGCAGGGCCCGCGAGCAGTACTTC.